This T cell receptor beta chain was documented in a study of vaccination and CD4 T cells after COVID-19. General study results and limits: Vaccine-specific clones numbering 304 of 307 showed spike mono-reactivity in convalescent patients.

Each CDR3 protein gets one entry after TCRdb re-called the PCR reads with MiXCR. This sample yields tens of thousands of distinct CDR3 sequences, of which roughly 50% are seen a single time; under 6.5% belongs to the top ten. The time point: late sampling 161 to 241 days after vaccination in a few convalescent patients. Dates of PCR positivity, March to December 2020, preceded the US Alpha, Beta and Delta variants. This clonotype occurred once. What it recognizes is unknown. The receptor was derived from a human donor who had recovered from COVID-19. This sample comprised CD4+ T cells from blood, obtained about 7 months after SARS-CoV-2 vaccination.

This chain's CDR3 is CASSYPDNEQFF. CDR3 DNA sequence: TGTGCCAGCAGTTACCCCGACAATGAGCAGTTCTTC. The chain recombines TRBV28 with TRBJ2-1; the D is unclear. The CDR3 totals 12 residues. Trimming shortened V by 4 bases and J by 5 bases, and 6 bases separated the two germline ends. Germline V gene lookup returns CDR1 MDHEN and CDR2 SYDVKM. Using reference TRBV28 and TRBJ2-1 for the parts outside the CDR3, the full variable domain is DVKVTQSSRYLVKRTGEKVFLECVQDMDHENMFWYRQDPGLGLRLIYFSYDVKMKEKGDIPEGYSVSREKKERFSLILESASTNQTSMYLCASSYPDNEQFFGPGTRLTVL.